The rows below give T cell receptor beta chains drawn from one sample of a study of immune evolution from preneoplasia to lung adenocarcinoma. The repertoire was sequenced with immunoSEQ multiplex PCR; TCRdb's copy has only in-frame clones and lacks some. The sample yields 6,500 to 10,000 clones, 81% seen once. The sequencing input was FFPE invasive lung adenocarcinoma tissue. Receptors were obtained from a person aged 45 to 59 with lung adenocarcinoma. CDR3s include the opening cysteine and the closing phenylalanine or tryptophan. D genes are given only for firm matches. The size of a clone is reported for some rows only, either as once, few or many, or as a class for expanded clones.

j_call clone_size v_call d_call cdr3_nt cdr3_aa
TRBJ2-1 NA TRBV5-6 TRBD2 TGTGCCAGCAGCTCTACCAGCGGGAACATCTACAATGAGCAGTTCTTC CASSSTSGNIYNEQFF
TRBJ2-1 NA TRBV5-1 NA TGCGCCAGCAGCGGCGGACCCGGGATCCCTATTGAGCAGTTCTTC CASSGGPGIPIEQFF
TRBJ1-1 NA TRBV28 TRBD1 TGTGCCAGCAGTTTAACCCCATCAGGGGCAGGGGGCACTGAAGCTTTCTTT CASSLTPSGAGGTEAFF
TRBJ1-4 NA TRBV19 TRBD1 TGTGCCAGTAGCCCACCGGCAGGGGGTCGAGAAAAACTGTTTTTT CASSPPAGGREKLFF
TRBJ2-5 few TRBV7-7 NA TGTGCTAGCAGCTTAGGGTCCGAGACCCAGTACTTC CASSLGSETQYF
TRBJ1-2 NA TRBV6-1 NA TGTGCCAGTTCCTCCTTGGGGGAAGCTAACTATGGCTACACCTTC CASSSLGEANYGYTF
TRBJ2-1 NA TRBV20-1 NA TGCAGTGCTAGTTGGAATGAGCAGTTCTTC CSASWNEQFF
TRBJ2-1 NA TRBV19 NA TGTGCCAGTAGTAGACAGGTTAGCTCCTACAATGAGCAGTTCTTC CASSRQVSSYNEQFF
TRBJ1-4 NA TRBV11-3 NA TGTGCCAGCAGCCTCGGGACGCGAAATGAAAAACTGTTTTTT CASSLGTRNEKLFF
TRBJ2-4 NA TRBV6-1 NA TGTGCCAGCAGTGAAGCAGGCATTCAGTACTTC CASSEAGIQYF
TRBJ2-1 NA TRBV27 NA TGTGCCAGTCGCGTTTACAATGAGCAGTTCTTC CASRVYNEQFF
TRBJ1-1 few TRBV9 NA TGTGCCAGCAGCCCCAACGTGAACACTGAAGCTTTCTTT CASSPNVNTEAFF
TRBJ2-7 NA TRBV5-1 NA TGCGCCAGCAGATCGGAGGGTCCACACGAGCAGTACTTC CASRSEGPHEQYF
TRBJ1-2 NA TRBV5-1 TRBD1 TGCGCCAGCAGCTTTTCGCCGGGACAGGGGGCAGACACCTTC CASSFSPGQGADTF
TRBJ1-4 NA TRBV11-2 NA TGTGCCAGCAGCTTAGGAACAGTTGATGAAAAACTGTTTTTT CASSLGTVDEKLFF
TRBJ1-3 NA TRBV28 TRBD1 TGTGCCAGCCTTGGACAGGGGGCGCCAGGAAACACCATATATTTT CASLGQGAPGNTIYF